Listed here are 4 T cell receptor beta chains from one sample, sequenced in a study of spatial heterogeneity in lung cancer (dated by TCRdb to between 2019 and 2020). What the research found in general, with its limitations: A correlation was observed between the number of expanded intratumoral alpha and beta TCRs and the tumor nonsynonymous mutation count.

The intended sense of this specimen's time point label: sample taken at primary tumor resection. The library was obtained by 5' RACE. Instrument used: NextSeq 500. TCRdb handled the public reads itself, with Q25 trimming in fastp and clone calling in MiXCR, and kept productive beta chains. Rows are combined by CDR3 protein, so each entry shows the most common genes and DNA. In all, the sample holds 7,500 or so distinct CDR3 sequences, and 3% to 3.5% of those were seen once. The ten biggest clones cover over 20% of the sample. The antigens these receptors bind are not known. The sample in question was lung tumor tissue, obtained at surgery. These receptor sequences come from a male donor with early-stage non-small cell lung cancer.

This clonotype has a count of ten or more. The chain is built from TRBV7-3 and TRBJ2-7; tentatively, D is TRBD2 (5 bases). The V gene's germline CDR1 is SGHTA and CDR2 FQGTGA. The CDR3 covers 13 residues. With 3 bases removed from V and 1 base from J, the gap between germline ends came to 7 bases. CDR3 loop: CASSLDCSYEQYF. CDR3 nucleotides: TGTGCCAGCAGCTTGGACTGTTCCTACGAGCAGTACTTC.

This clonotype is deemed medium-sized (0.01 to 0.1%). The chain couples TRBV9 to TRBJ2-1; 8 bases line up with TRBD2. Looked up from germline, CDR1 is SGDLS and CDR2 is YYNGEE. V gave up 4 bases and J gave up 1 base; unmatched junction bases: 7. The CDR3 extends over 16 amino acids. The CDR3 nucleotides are TGTGCCAGCAGCCTCCTTGCGGGAGGATCCTACAATGAGCAGTTCTTC. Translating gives CASSLLAGGSYNEQFF. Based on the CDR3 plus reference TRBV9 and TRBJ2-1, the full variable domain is DSGVTQTPKHLITATGQRVTLRCSPRSGDLSVYWYQQSLDQGLQFLIQYYNGEERAKGNILERFSAQQFPDLHSELNLSSLELGDSALYFCASSLLAGGSYNEQFFGPGTRLTVL.

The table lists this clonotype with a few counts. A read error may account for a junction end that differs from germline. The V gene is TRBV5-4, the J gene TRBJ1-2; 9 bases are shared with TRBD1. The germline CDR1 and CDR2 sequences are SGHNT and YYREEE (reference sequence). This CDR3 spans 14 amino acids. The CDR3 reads CASSSGQGGYGDTF. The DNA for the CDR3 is TGTGCCAGCAGCTCGGGACAGGGAGGGTATGGCGACACCTTC.

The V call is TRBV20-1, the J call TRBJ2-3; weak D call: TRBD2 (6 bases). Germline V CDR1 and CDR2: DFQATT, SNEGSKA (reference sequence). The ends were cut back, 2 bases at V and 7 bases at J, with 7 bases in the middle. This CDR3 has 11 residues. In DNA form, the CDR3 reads TGCAGTGCTAGACGGGAGAATACGCAGTATTTT. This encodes CSARRENTQYF.